This entry lists 18 T cell receptor beta chains sequenced from one sample in a study of memory CD8 T cells in hepatitis C reinfection. As for time point: peak reinfection, 3 to 8 weeks after reinfection detection. TCR sequencing was done directly ex vivo on sorted cells, without expansion in vitro. Sequencing used immunoSEQ multiplex PCR; TCRdb keeps in-frame clones, though not all of them. The repertoire holds fewer than 50,000 clones, around 87% seen once, with more than 0.95% in the top ten. Sequences were obtained from naive CD8+ T cells sorted from blood. The receptors were sampled from a man aged 18 to 30 with hepatitis C virus infection.

This sequence joins TRBV6-1 and TRBJ2-7; 8 bases align to TRBD1. The CDR3 extends over 15 amino acids. The junction had 14 bases not matched to a gene; V was cut back by 6 bases and J by 7 bases. CDR1 MNHNS and CDR2 SASEGT come from the germline V gene. As DNA, the CDR3 is TGTGCCAGCAGGGACCGGACAGGGCCACCGGGGGAGCAGTACGTC. This sequence encodes CASRDRTGPPGEQYV.

This clone was detected a few times. The chain is built from TRBV2 and TRBJ2-7; the match to TRBD1 covers 8 bases. The CDR3 consists of 15 residues. V shed 5 bases, J shed 1 base, and the junction held 7 bases outside the gene matches. From germline, CDR1 is SNHLY and CDR2 FYNNEI. CDR3 protein: CASSYSGTGSYEQYF. CDR3 sequence (DNA): TGTGCCAGCAGTTACTCCGGGACAGGATCCTACGAGCAGTACTTC.

This sequence joins TRBV10-1 and TRBJ2-7, with 7 positions matching TRBD1. CDR1 is WNHNN, CDR2 SYGVQD, per germline (reference sequence). The CDR3 extends over 13 amino acids. J was trimmed by 2 bases and V by 9 bases; bases with no gene match: 7. CDR3 DNA sequence: TGCGCCAGAAAGTGGACAGGTACCTACGAGCAGTACGTC. Amino acid sequence: CARKWTGTYEQYV.

A note on this clone: Germline is not matched at one junction end, which may reflect a read error. The V call is TRBV28, the J call TRBJ2-3; 12 bases agree with TRBD2. Germline assignment: CDR1 MDHEN and CDR2 SYDVKM. The CDR3 loop spans 16 amino acids. The DNA of the CDR3 is TGTGCCAGCCAAGAGGGGACTAGCGGGTTCACAGATACGCGGTATTTT. Translation gives CASQEGTSGFTDTRYF.

The chain employs TRBV28 and TRBJ1-3, with unresolved D. CDR1 and CDR2 (germline): MDHEN, SYDVKM. CDR3 length: 14 residues. Trimming stripped 3 bases from V and 2 bases from J, with 8 bases between. CDR3 sequence: CASSFAGAGNTIYF. The CDR3 nucleotides read TGTGCCAGCAGTTTCGCTGGAGCTGGAAACACCATATATTTT.

The genes are TRBV19 and TRBJ2-1; TRBD2 matches 8 bases. The CDR3 sequence is 15 residues long. V dropped 7 bases and J dropped 5; count of bases not matched to a gene: 10. Germline V lookup: CDR1 LNHDA, CDR2 SQIVND (reference sequence). CDR3 amino acids: CASTIGTRGDNEQFF. CDR3 nucleotides: TGTGCCAGTACCATCGGGACTAGAGGGGACAATGAGCAGTTCTTC.

The chain links TRBV11-2 to TRBJ2-5, with TRBD1 as a possible D gene (6 bases). This CDR3 is 15 amino acids long. V lost 5 bases and J 5 bases, leaving 18 bases between the germline ends. The germline CDR1 and CDR2 sequences are SGHAT and FQNNGV. The CDR3 reads CASSTWTVGAETQYF. The CDR3 coding sequence is TGTGCCAGCAGCACCTGGACAGTTGGGGCGGAGACCCAGTACTTC.

The chain uses TRBV5-4 and TRBJ2-1; 12 nucleotides agree with TRBD2. The CDR3 loop spans 14 amino acids. Trimming at V came to 4 bases and at J to 6 bases, leaving 2 bases not matched to a gene. Per germline, CDR1 SGHNT and CDR2 YYREEE (reference sequence). The CDR3 reads CASSPTSGSNEQFF. CDR3 DNA sequence: TGTGCCAGCAGCCCGACTAGCGGGAGCAATGAGCAGTTCTTC.

This clone was counted between two and nine times. V usage is TRBV5-6 and J usage is TRBJ2-7, with a weak D call TRBD1 (6 bases). Trimming removed 4 bases from V and 3 bases from J, with 14 bases in between. The CDR3 loop spans 14 amino acids. CDR1 is SGHDT and CDR2 is YYEEEE in the germline V gene. The CDR3 nucleotides read TGTGCCAGCAGCATGGGGACACTTTACTACGAGCAGTACTTC. This sequence encodes CASSMGTLYYEQYF.

The chain combines TRBV19 with TRBJ2-3; possible D gene TRBD2, 5 bases. V shed 0 bases and J shed 3 bases, with 10 bases lying between them. The CDR3 covers 15 residues. The germline gives CDR1 LNHDA, CDR2 SQIVND (reference sequence). CDR3 sequence reads: CASSIDFRTTDTQYF. The CDR3 coding sequence is TGTGCCAGTAGTATAGATTTCAGGACTACAGATACGCAGTATTTT.

This chain joins TRBV10-3 and TRBJ2-1; TRBD1 aligns across 10 bases. The CDR3 spans 15 residues. Germline V CDR1 and CDR2: ENHRY, SYGVKD. The ends lost 2 bases at V and 8 bases at J; junction bases unmatched: 6. CDR3: CAISETGTGAHEQFF. The CDR3 DNA reads TGTGCCATCAGTGAGACCGGGACAGGGGCCCATGAGCAGTTCTTC.

The chain joins TRBV28 to TRBJ2-2; the D gene is possibly TRBD2 (7 bases). The germline V gene has CDR1 MDHEN and CDR2 SYDVKM. The CDR3 loop spans 17 amino acids. Trimming removed 2 bases from V and 4 bases from J, with 17 bases in between. CDR3 in DNA: TGTGCCAGCAGTTTAAAGGGGGGGGCTCGAGGCACCGGGGAGCTGTTTTTT. It specifies CASSLKGGARGTGELFF.

The rearrangement joins TRBV28 to TRBJ2-1, with D possibly TRBD1 on 6 matching bases. The CDR3 has 14 residues. CDR1 MDHEN and CDR2 SYDVKM come from the germline V gene. V was trimmed by 9 bases and J by 3 bases, leaving 15 bases between them. CDR3 loop: CASITGSIYNEQFF. DNA for the CDR3: TGTGCCAGTATAACAGGGAGCATCTACAATGAGCAGTTCTTC.

This clone was found once. The chain carries TRBV7-9 and TRBJ2-2; D may be TRBD1 (6 bases). The germline V and J ends were trimmed by 5 bases and 0 bases, with 22 bases remaining between them. The CDR3 covers 19 residues. The germline V gene encodes CDR1 SEHNR and CDR2 FQNEAQ (reference sequence). The CDR3 DNA follows: TGTGCCAGCAGCCACCTAGACATACAGGGAAGGACGAACACCGGGGAGCTGTTTTTT. Translated, it gives CASSHLDIQGRTNTGELFF.

CDR3 DNA sequence: TGTGCCAGCAGCTCAACCCAGGGGGCCGGCACTGAAGCTTTCTTT. As protein: CASSSTQGAGTEAFF. This rearrangement joins TRBV7-9 to TRBJ1-1, with TRBD1 identical over 8 bases. The CDR3 runs 15 residues. Germline V lookup: CDR1 SEHNR, CDR2 FQNEAQ (reference sequence). The V and J ends lost 4 bases and 4 bases, in that order; junction bases with no gene match: 8. The full variable domain, in which reference TRBV7-9 and TRBJ1-1 provide the parts outside the CDR3, is DTGVSQNPRHKITKRGQNVTFRCDPISEHNRLYWYRQTLGQGPEFLTYFQNEAQLEKSRLLSDRFSAERPKGSFSTLEIQRTEQGDSAMYLCASSSTQGAGTEAFFGQGTRLTVV.

The rearrangement uses TRBV2 and TRBJ2-4; 9 bases are shared with TRBD1. CDR1 and CDR2 (germline): SNHLY, FYNNEI. The CDR3 runs 15 residues. Trimming at V came to 4 bases and at J to 3 bases, leaving 4 bases not matched to a gene. In DNA, the CDR3 is TGTGCCAGCAGTGCCACAGGGGGCGGCAAAAACATTCAGTACTTC. As protein: CASSATGGGKNIQYF.

The rearrangement joins TRBV6-6 to TRBJ1-2; unclear D gene. Trimming cost V 0 bases and J 4 bases, with 12 bases left between them. Germline CDR1 is MNHNY and CDR2 is SVGAGI (reference sequence). The CDR3 extends over 15 amino acids. The CDR3 loop is CASSYSNSGPYGYTF. The CDR3 DNA is TGTGCCAGCAGTTACTCGAATAGCGGGCCCTATGGCTACACCTTC.

This chain connects TRBV15 to TRBJ2-3; D is uncertain. The CDR3 runs to 14 residues. Trimming took 2 bases from V and 0 from J, leaving 6 bases between them. Germline V gives CDR1 LNHNV, CDR2 YYDKDF (reference sequence). CDR3 nucleotide sequence: TGTGCCACCAGCAGACAGACTAGCACAGATACGCAGTATTTT. It yields the protein CATSRQTSTDTQYF.